This T cell receptor (beta chain) derives from a study of CD8+ T cells in alopecia areata. V was pared by 4 bases and J by 12 bases, with 16 bases between. This CDR3 is built from 14 residues. Germline CDR1 and CDR2: WSHSY and SAAADI. With respect to this clone: As yet, its antigen is unknown.

Whole-study findings and limits: Lesional scalp displayed greater clonality than normal scalp, most notably in alopecia totalis/universalis. The study found tofacitinib significantly decreased scalp clonality and expanded CD8+ clones among the top 100.

The treatment here: oral pan-JAK inhibitor, 5-10 mg twice daily. Sampling of alopecia areata patients yielded lesional scalp punch biopsies as well as peripheral blood. Extracted RNA was reverse transcribed, and the resulting cDNA served as sequencing template. Data came from immunoSEQ multiplex PCR; TCRdb stores just in-frame clones and leaves some out. The sample has some 220,000 clones, under 75% seen once; the top ten hold roughly 1.6%. This receptor was taken from a human donor with alopecia areata. The source was CD4+ T cells sorted from blood, collected at week 4, from a patient treated with tofacitinib. V usage is TRBV10-2 and J usage is TRBJ1-6, with D possibly TRBD1 on 5 matching bases. CDR3 amino acids: CASSVQEGRRPLHF. The DNA for the CDR3 is TGCGCCAGCAGTGTTCAGGAGGGGAGGAGACCCCTCCACTTT.